Included here is one T cell receptor (beta chain) sequence, with context. Antigen: not known. Patients chosen for sequencing had CD8+CD57+ cells that had expanded, as shown by flow cytometry. Diagnosis of severe acquired aplastic anemia applied to all patients. This sample was included in a study of CD8+CD57+ T cells in acquired aplastic anemia. Whole-study findings and limits: CD8+ Simpson's diversity did not differ significantly between patients and controls.

Genomic DNA, serving as template, underwent TCR beta VDJ and CDR3 profiling. TCRdb reprocessed the reads via MiXCR and lists one record per CDR3 protein. The repertoire has 450,000 to 550,000 distinct CDR3 sequences, around 30% of them found once; the top ten carry under 0.95%. This receptor was identified in a human donor with aplastic anemia. Input material: sorted CD4+, CD8+, or CD8+CD57+ T cells (not recorded which) from PBMCs.

The DNA of the CDR3 is TGTGCCAGCAGTACAGGGATTCTCGAGCAGTACTTC. Translation: CASSTGILEQYF. This chain connects TRBV2 to TRBJ2-7; the D gene is possibly TRBD1 (6 bases). V lost 5 bases and J 6 bases, leaving 11 bases between the germline ends. CDR3 length: 12 residues. Per the germline V gene, CDR1 is SNHLY and CDR2 is FYNNEI.